Here is one T cell receptor (beta chain) with its context. This specimen belongs to a study of response to subunit inactivated influenza vaccine. CDR1 and CDR2 from the germline V gene are SGHRS and YFSETQ. The CDR3 length is 15 residues. J was trimmed by 4 bases and V by 1 base; bases with no gene match: 7. TCRdb re-analysed the RT-PCR reads in MiXCR, keeping a single row per CDR3 protein. The data contain more than 700,000 distinct CDR3 sequences, around 21% of them singletons. The chain links TRBV5-1 to TRBJ1-2; 7 bases map to TRBD1. Material: PBMCs from blood, obtained 5 days after vaccination. The TCR originated in a man between 50 and 59 years old who received an inactivated influenza vaccine. The CDR3 loop reads CASSLRQGVSYGYTF. In nucleotides, the CDR3 is TGCGCCAGCAGCTTGCGACAGGGAGTATCCTATGGCTACACCTTC.